This entry features one TCR beta chain sequence. The antigen is not known. The data originate from a study of CD8 T cells in ankylosing spondylitis. General study points: A subset of motif variants has previously been described in the synovial fluid and blood of reactive arthritis.

The CDR3 covers 14 residues. The germline V gene has CDR1 MNHNS and CDR2 SASEGT. Germline trimming cut 8 bases from V and 3 bases from J; bases unmatched to any gene: 9. TCRdb processed the 5' RACE reads anew with MiXCR; each CDR3 protein has one entry. The sample has about 200,000 distinct CDR3 sequences, roughly 13% seen once. This chain joins TRBV6-1 and TRBJ2-7, with 8 bases aligning to TRBD2. This TCR derives from a male donor with ankylosing spondylitis or in good health (not recorded which). Input material: blood, either unsorted or a sorted T cell fraction (not recorded which). CDR3: CASRLGAGDYEQYF. The CDR3 coding sequence is TGTGCCAGCCGACTAGGAGCGGGGGACTACGAGCAGTACTTC.